This is a list of T cell receptor beta chains from one sample in a study of glioma-infiltrating T cells. One entry per CDR3 protein, called by TCRdb with MiXCR from the multiplex PCR reads. The sample lists about 400,000 distinct CDR3 sequences; less than 50% were seen once. The sequenced sample was glioma tissue, nonneoplastic brain tissue, or PBMCs (not recorded which). The source is a human donor with low-grade glioma or glioblastoma, undergoing nonglioma brain surgery, or in good health (not recorded which). The CDR3 runs from the conserved cysteine through the conserved F or W. The order of the fields is V gene, J gene, clone size, D gene, CDR3 DNA, CDR3 protein. The D gene is left open where the match is weak. The size of a clone is reported for some rows only, either as once, few or many, or as a class for expanded clones.

V: TRBV6-4
J: TRBJ1-6
size: .
D: TRBD1
DNA: TGTGCCAGAAGTGACCCCGGGACAGGGAATTATAATTCACCCCTCCACTTT
CDR3: CARSDPGTGNYNSPLHF

V: TRBV3-1
J: TRBJ2-7
size: .
D: TRBD2
DNA: TGTGCCAGCAGCGCCGTAGTCAGACTAGCGGGAGATGAGCAGTACTTC
CDR3: CASSAVVRLAGDEQYF

V: TRBV7-2
J: TRBJ2-7
size: .
D: .
DNA: TGTGCCAGCACCCTAAAGGGTGACGAGCAGTACTTC
CDR3: CASTLKGDEQYF

V: TRBV11-1
J: TRBJ1-1
size: .
D: .
DNA: TGTGCCAGCAGCTTAATCATAGTAGGGGACATGAACACTGAAGCTTTCTTT
CDR3: CASSLIIVGDMNTEAFF

V: TRBV20-1
J: TRBJ2-7
size: many
D: .
DNA: TGCAGTGCCTGGCCCCCTAGCCTAAGCTCCTACGAGCAGTACTTC
CDR3: CSAWPPSLSSYEQYF

V: TRBV28
J: TRBJ1-2
size: few
D: .
DNA: TGTGCCAGCAGTCCCACCGACAGTTACTATGGCTACACCTTC
CDR3: CASSPTDSYYGYTF

V: TRBV7-9
J: TRBJ1-3
size: few
D: TRBD1
DNA: TGTGCCAGCAGCTTTTGGGACAGTATCTCTGGAAACACCATATATTTT
CDR3: CASSFWDSISGNTIYF

V: TRBV10-2
J: TRBJ2-7
size: .
D: .
DNA: TGCGCCAGCAGTGATAACTATCACGAGCAGTACTTC
CDR3: CASSDNYHEQYF

V: TRBV2
J: TRBJ2-3
size: .
D: TRBD2
DNA: TGTGCCAGCAGTGATGATAGCGGGCCAACAGATACGCAGTATTTT
CDR3: CASSDDSGPTDTQYF

V: TRBV28
J: TRBJ2-6
size: .
D: .
DNA: TGTGCCAGCAATTCCTTGACAGGTCTGCTTAGAAGACCCCTCGGGGCCAACGTCCTGACTTTC
CDR3: CASNSLTGLLRRPLGANVLTF

V: TRBV28
J: TRBJ1-2
size: once
D: TRBD1
DNA: TGTGCCAGCAGTCCCGCCGACAGGGTATCGTTCTCTGGCTACACCTTC
CDR3: CASSPADRVSFSGYTF

V: TRBV7-2
J: TRBJ2-7
size: few
D: .
DNA: TGTGCCAGCAGCCCCCGGAGGGGAGCCTACGAGCAGTACTTC
CDR3: CASSPRRGAYEQYF

V: TRBV7-3
J: TRBJ2-7
size: few
D: TRBD2
DNA: TGTGCCAGCAGCCCCGGGGGTGCGGGAGCGAACTACGAGCAGTACTTC
CDR3: CASSPGGAGANYEQYF

V: TRBV20-1
J: TRBJ2-1
size: .
D: .
DNA: TGCAGTGCTAGCGGCGGCAGCTACGAGCAGTTCTTC
CDR3: CSASGGSYEQFF

V: TRBV10-3
J: TRBJ2-7
size: .
D: TRBD2
DNA: TGTGCCATCAGTGAGAGAATAGCGGGAGGCCCCACCTACGAGCAGTACTTC
CDR3: CAISERIAGGPTYEQYF

V: TRBV20-1
J: TRBJ2-5
size: many
D: TRBD1
DNA: TGCAGTGTTCTACAGGGGGGAGGAGAGACCCAGTACTTC
CDR3: CSVLQGGGETQYF

V: TRBV29-1
J: TRBJ2-1
size: .
D: TRBD1
DNA: TGCAGCGTTCTAGACAGGGCTTCCTACAATGAGCAGTTCTTC
CDR3: CSVLDRASYNEQFF

V: TRBV7-9
J: TRBJ1-4
size: .
D: .
DNA: TGTGCCAGCAGTACTAGCGAGAGGGATGAAAAACTGTTTTTT
CDR3: CASSTSERDEKLFF